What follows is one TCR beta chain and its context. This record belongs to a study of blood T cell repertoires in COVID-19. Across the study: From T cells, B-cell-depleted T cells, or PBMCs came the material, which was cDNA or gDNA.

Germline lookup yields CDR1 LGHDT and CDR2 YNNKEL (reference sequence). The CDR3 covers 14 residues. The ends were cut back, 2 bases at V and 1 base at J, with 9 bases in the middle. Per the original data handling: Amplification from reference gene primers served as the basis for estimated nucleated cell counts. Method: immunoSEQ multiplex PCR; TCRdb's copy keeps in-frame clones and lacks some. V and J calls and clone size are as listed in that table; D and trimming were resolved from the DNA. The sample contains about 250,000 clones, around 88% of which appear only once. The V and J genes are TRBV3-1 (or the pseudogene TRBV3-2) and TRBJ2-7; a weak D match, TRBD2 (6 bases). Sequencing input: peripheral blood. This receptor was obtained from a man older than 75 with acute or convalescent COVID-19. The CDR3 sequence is CASSQRDWSYEQYF. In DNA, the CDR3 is TGTGCCAGCAGCCAAAGGGACTGGTCCTACGAGCAGTACTTC.